This is a list of T cell receptor beta chains from one sample in a study of cytomegalovirus exposure and HLA in healthy donors. This table comes from immunoSEQ multiplex PCR, and its TCRdb copy is limited to in-frame clones, with some not included. The sample lists roughly 80,000 clones, 67% occurring once. The specimen was PBMCs. The source of these receptors is a woman aged 45 to 65 in good health and CMV-seropositive. Each CDR3 is given with its conserved first and last residue. A D gene is named only where the DNA matches it firmly. Rows give clone size only sometimes, using once, few, many, or a class for an expanded clone.

D gene	J gene	V gene	clone size	CDR3 protein	CDR3 DNA
-	TRBJ1-6	TRBV18	-	CASSPPGGADYSPLHF	TGTGCCAGCTCACCACCGGGGGGGGCGGATTATTCACCCCTCCACTTT
TRBD2	TRBJ2-5	TRBV5-1	-	CASRAGGRETQYF	TGCGCCAGCAGGGCGGGGGGCCGCGAGACCCAGTACTTC
-	TRBJ1-1	TRBV6-4	-	CASRQGEEAFF	TGTGCCAGCAGACAAGGAGAAGAAGCTTTCTTT
-	TRBJ1-3	TRBV28	-	CASSFPQAGRNTIYF	TGTGCCAGCAGTTTCCCCCAAGCGGGGAGAAACACCATATATTTT
-	TRBJ1-6	TRBV19	-	CASSIEKGVNSPLHF	TGTGCCAGTAGTATAGAGAAGGGGGTGAATTCACCCCTCCACTTT
-	TRBJ2-5	TRBV30	-	CAWSGNSVETQYF	TGTGCCTGGAGTGGTAACTCGGTAGAGACCCAGTACTTC
-	TRBJ2-1	TRBV4-1	few	CASSQDQVDNEQFF	TGCGCCAGCAGCCAAGATCAGGTAGACAATGAGCAGTTCTTC
-	TRBJ2-5	TRBV11-2	-	CASSFGNSGSGETQYF	TGTGCCAGCAGCTTCGGGAATAGCGGAAGTGGAGAGACCCAGTACTTC
TRBD1	TRBJ1-2	TRBV5-4	-	CATGNGGQGAIYGYTF	TGTGCCACCGGAAACGGAGGACAGGGGGCGATCTATGGCTACACCTTC
-	TRBJ2-5	TRBV6-1	once	CASSHLRTGKETQYF	TGTGCCAGCAGTCATCTGCGGACGGGGAAAGAGACCCAGTACTTC
TRBD1	TRBJ2-7	TRBV9	-	CASSGAGTEPYEQYF	TGTGCCAGCAGCGGCGCCGGGACAGAGCCTTACGAGCAGTACTTC
TRBD1	TRBJ2-3	TRBV28	-	CASSSRQGSFTDTQYF	TGTGCCAGCAGTTCCCGACAGGGATCTTTCACAGATACGCAGTATTTT
TRBD2	TRBJ2-5	TRBV9	-	CASSAGGEGRETQYF	TGTGCCAGCAGCGCGGGAGGGGAAGGAAGAGAGACCCAGTACTTC
TRBD2	TRBJ2-3	TRBV5-1	-	CASSLAVLAGFDTQYF	TGCGCCAGCAGCTTGGCCGTATTAGCGGGGTTCGATACGCAGTATTTT
-	TRBJ1-4	TRBV10-3	few	CAISELRENEKLFF	TGTGCCATCAGTGAGTTAAGGGAGAATGAAAAACTGTTTTTT
-	TRBJ1-5	TRBV27	-	CASSLGGRQPQHF	TGTGCCAGCAGTTTGGGGGGGCGTCAGCCCCAGCATTTT
TRBD2	TRBJ2-2	TRBV6-4	-	CASSARGGDNTGELFF	TGTGCCAGCAGTGCCCGGGGGGGGGATAACACCGGGGAGCTGTTTTTT
TRBD2	TRBJ2-1	TRBV6-4	-	CASRASGGTNEQFF	TGTGCCAGCAGGGCTAGCGGGGGGACCAATGAGCAGTTCTTC
TRBD2	TRBJ2-3	TRBV2	-	CATRTSGGATDTQYF	TGTGCCACTAGGACTAGCGGGGGGGCCACAGATACGCAGTATTTT
TRBD1	TRBJ2-3	TRBV29-1	-	CSVVDRGLGTDTQYF	TGCAGCGTCGTAGACAGGGGGCTTGGCACAGATACGCAGTATTTT
TRBD2	TRBJ2-1	TRBV7-9	-	CASSLGWAGGPPYNEQFF	TGTGCCAGCAGCCTGGGATGGGCGGGGGGTCCTCCTTACAATGAGCAGTTCTTC
-	TRBJ2-3	TRBV6-1	-	CASSQVLPTDTQYF	TGTGCCAGCAGCCAGGTGCTCCCCACAGATACGCAGTATTTT
-	TRBJ2-7	TRBV4-1	-	CASSQGGGAYEQYF	TGCGCCAGCAGCCAAGGGGGAGGTGCCTACGAGCAGTACTTC
-	TRBJ2-6	TRBV7-6	-	CASSPGENGANVLTF	TGTGCCAGCAGCCCCGGGGAGAATGGGGCCAACGTCCTGACTTTC
-	TRBJ2-1	TRBV10-3	-	CAISESSTGHGNEQFF	TGTGCCATCAGTGAGTCTAGCACAGGGCATGGCAATGAGCAGTTCTTC
-	TRBJ1-4	TRBV5-1	-	CASSFSTTNEKLFF	TGCGCCAGCAGCTTTTCCACAACTAATGAAAAACTGTTTTTT
-	TRBJ2-2	TRBV11-3	few	CASSLGGGRNTGELFF	TGTGCCAGCAGCCTAGGCGGGGGCCGGAACACCGGGGAGCTGTTTTTT
-	TRBJ2-7	TRBV2	-	CASKMGEYEQYF	TGTGCCAGCAAAATGGGAGAATACGAGCAGTACTTC
TRBD2	TRBJ2-5	TRBV2	-	CASLTSGGAGGETQYF	TGTGCCAGCCTGACTAGCGGGGGGGCCGGTGGAGAGACCCAGTACTTC
TRBD1	TRBJ1-1	TRBV6-5	once	CASIRARGQAFF	TGTGCCAGCATTAGGGCCAGGGGGCAGGCTTTCTTT
-	TRBJ1-2	TRBV6-5	-	CASSYSGGLGGYTF	TGTGCCAGCAGTTACTCCGGGGGGCTCGGGGGCTACACCTTC
-	TRBJ1-2	TRBV7-9	-	CASSFQTELYGYTF	TGTGCCAGCAGCTTTCAAACAGAGCTCTATGGCTACACCTTC
-	TRBJ2-2	TRBV7-8	-	CASSLSRTTNTGELFF	TGTGCCAGCAGCTTATCTAGGACAACGAACACCGGGGAGCTGTTTTTT
TRBD1	TRBJ1-3	TRBV5-1	few	CASSLTGASGNTIYF	TGCGCCAGCAGCTTGACAGGGGCCTCTGGAAACACCATATATTTT
-	TRBJ2-2	TRBV19	-	CASSVRQGGGELFF	TGTGCCAGTAGTGTCCGACAGGGAGGCGGGGAGCTGTTTTTT
-	TRBJ1-5	TRBV6-5	-	CATRRGTNYNQPQHF	TGTGCCACCCGAAGAGGGACAAACTATAATCAGCCCCAGCATTTT
-	TRBJ2-1	TRBV6-5	few	CASSYPEGNEQFF	TGTGCCAGCAGTTACCCCGAGGGCAATGAGCAGTTCTTC
-	TRBJ2-2	TRBV2	-	CASTLSNTGELFF	TGTGCCAGCACGCTATCGAACACCGGGGAGCTGTTTTTT
-	TRBJ1-1	TRBV27	-	CASSLSIPATSAAFF	TGTGCCAGCAGTTTATCGATTCCGGCAACCTCAGCGGCTTTCTTT
TRBD1	TRBJ1-2	TRBV7-2	few	CASSLGTGFYGYTF	TGTGCCAGCAGCTTAGGGACAGGCTTCTATGGCTACACCTTC
-	TRBJ2-7	TRBV10-3	-	CAISETNHYEQYF	TGTGCCATCAGTGAGACAAATCACTACGAGCAGTACTTC
TRBD2	TRBJ2-7	TRBV13	once	CASSLGLAGGYEQYF	TGTGCCAGCAGCTTAGGACTAGCGGGGGGTTACGAGCAGTACTTC
TRBD1	TRBJ2-1	TRBV19	few	CASSILGQAPSNEQFF	TGTGCCAGTAGTATTCTGGGACAGGCCCCGTCTAATGAGCAGTTCTTC
TRBD1	TRBJ1-1	TRBV2	-	CASNAPRGRGTEAFF	TGTGCCAGCAACGCCCCCAGGGGGCGCGGAACTGAAGCTTTCTTT